The 14 T cell receptor beta chains listed next were all sequenced from one sample in a study of blood T cell repertoires in COVID-19. Profiling relied on immunoSEQ multiplex PCR, and the TCRdb table lists in-frame clones only, not all of them. The table includes about 160,000 clones, 70% to 85% detected once. The sequenced sample consisted of peripheral blood. These receptors were obtained from a woman of 80 years or more with acute or convalescent COVID-19.

This rearrangement joins TRBV25-1 to TRBJ2-7; D unclear. Per the germline V gene, CDR1 is MGHDK and CDR2 is SYGVNS. Trimming pared 3 bases from V and 1 base from J, leaving 10 bases between. This CDR3 comprises 14 residues. The CDR3 DNA reads as TGTGCCAGCAGTGACCGCCCGGGTTCCTACGAGCAGTACTTC. Residues: CASSDRPGSYEQYF.

The chain carries TRBV7-2 and TRBJ2-2; 10 bases agree with TRBD2. The CDR3 runs 15 residues. Looked up from germline, CDR1 is SGHTA and CDR2 is FQGNSA. V lost 2 bases and J lost 5; bases outside the gene matches: 2. CDR3 in amino acids: CASSLLAGGTGELFF. The CDR3 nucleotides read TGTGCCAGCAGCTTATTAGCGGGAGGAACCGGGGAGCTGTTTTTT.

V usage is TRBV2 and J usage is TRBJ1-5; TRBD1 aligns across 8 bases. V dropped 6 bases and J dropped 7; count of bases not matched to a gene: 5. The germline gives CDR1 SNHLY, CDR2 FYNNEI. The CDR3 length is 13 residues. CDR3 residues: CASRSGGLQPQHF. The CDR3 nucleotides read TGTGCCAGCAGGTCAGGGGGCTTACAGCCCCAGCATTTT. Drawing the rest from reference TRBV2 and TRBJ1-5, the complete variable domain is EPEVTQTPSHQVTQMGQEVILRCVPISNHLYFYWYRQILGQKVEFLVSFYNNEISEKSEIFDDQFSVERPDGSNFTLKIRSTKLEDSAMYFCASRSGGLQPQHFGDGTRLSIL.

The chain carries TRBV7-6 and TRBJ1-2; D unclear. Trimming shortened V by 1 base and J by 4 bases, and 13 bases separated the two germline ends. The CDR3 length is 15 residues. The germline V gene has CDR1 SGHVS and CDR2 FNYEAQ. This chain's CDR3 is CASSLVLGSIYGYTF. Here the CDR3 DNA reads TGTGCCAGCAGCTTAGTTCTGGGCAGTATCTATGGCTACACCTTC.

The chain couples TRBV5-1 to TRBJ2-7, with D possibly TRBD1 on 5 matching bases. V lost 0 bases and J lost 4, with 14 bases in between. CDR3 length: 15 residues. Germline CDR1 and CDR2: SGHRS and YFSETQ. The CDR3 DNA reads TGCGCCAGCAGCTTGGGGGGCAACCGGGCGTACGAGCAGTACTTC. Amino acids: CASSLGGNRAYEQYF.

This chain connects TRBV12-3 or TRBV12-4 to TRBJ2-2; unclear D gene. The ends were cut back, 3 bases at V and 5 bases at J, with 7 bases in the middle. The CDR3 runs to 13 residues. CDR3 protein: CASSFVRTGELFF. As DNA, the CDR3 is TGTGCCAGCAGTTTTGTCCGGACCGGGGAGCTGTTTTTT.

V is TRBV19 and J is TRBJ1-1, with D tentatively TRBD1 (5 bases). This CDR3 region has 15 residues. CDR1 is LNHDA and CDR2 is SQIVND in the germline V gene (reference sequence). The V end lost 5 bases, the J end lost 5 bases, and 18 bases lay between the germline ends. CDR3 in DNA: TGTGCCAGTAGTTTAGTGGGCGGGGGTTATACTGAAGCTTTCTTT. Translating gives CASSLVGGGYTEAFF.

The chain employs TRBV18 and TRBJ2-1; 11 nucleotides match TRBD2. From germline, CDR1 is KGHSH and CDR2 LQKENI. V gave up 1 base and J gave up 2 bases; unmatched junction bases: 7. The CDR3 contains 18 residues. The DNA of the CDR3 is TGTGCCAGCTCACCACTCTCCCGACTAGCGGGACCCTACAATGAGCAGTTCTTC. Translated, it gives CASSPLSRLAGPYNEQFF.

The CDR3 nucleotides are TGTGCCAGCAGCTTAGAGGGGACTAGCGCGTCCGAGCAGTACTTC. Translation: CASSLEGTSASEQYF. V is TRBV7-2 and J is TRBJ2-7; 10 positions match TRBD2. There are 15 residues in the CDR3. Trimming removed 1 base from V and 6 bases from J; junction bases left unmatched: 6. Germline V gene lookup returns CDR1 SGHTA and CDR2 FQGNSA.

The genes are TRBV7-9 and TRBJ1-2; a weak D match, TRBD1 (6 bases). Trimming stripped 5 bases from V and 4 bases from J, with 17 bases between. The CDR3 runs to 15 residues. The germline V gene has CDR1 SEHNR and CDR2 FQNEAQ (reference sequence). CDR3 in amino acids: CASSPAGGLIYGYTF. Written as DNA, the CDR3 is TGTGCCAGCAGCCCTGCGGGGGGCCTTATCTATGGCTACACCTTC. Full variable domain (missing parts from reference TRBV7-9 and TRBJ1-2): DTGVSQNPRHKITKRGQNVTFRCDPISEHNRLYWYRQTLGQGPEFLTYFQNEAQLEKSRLLSDRFSAERPKGSFSTLEIQRTEQGDSAMYLCASSPAGGLIYGYTFGSGTRLTVV.

The chain employs TRBV13 and TRBJ2-7, with TRBD2 matching over 11 bases. TRBJ2-1 explains the end of the DNA better; the J call may be wrong. CDR3 length: 15 residues. CDR1 and CDR2 from the germline V gene are PRHDT and FYEKMQ (reference sequence). The CDR3 sequence: CASSETSGSRNEQFF. The CDR3, as DNA: TGTGCCAGCAGCGAAACTAGCGGGAGTCGCAATGAGCAGTTCTTC.

The chain is built from TRBV11-2 and TRBJ1-1; D is uncertain. The length of the CDR3 is 13 residues. The ends were cut back, 4 bases at V and 2 bases at J, with 8 bases in the middle. Germline lookup yields CDR1 SGHAT and CDR2 FQNNGV. The CDR3 DNA sequence: TGTGCCAGCAGCTCAGACCGTAACACTGAAGCTTTCTTT. Translating it yields CASSSDRNTEAFF. The full variable domain, completed using reference TRBV11-2 and TRBJ1-1, is EAGVAQSPRYKIIEKRQSVAFWCNPISGHATLYWYQQILGQGPKLLIQFQNNGVVDDSQLPKDRFSAERLKGVDSTLKIQPAKLEDSAVYLCASSSDRNTEAFFGQGTRLTVV.

In this sample, this clone turned up a few times. The CDR3 nucleotides are TGTGCCAGCAGACCTACTAGCGGAGGGGGTCATGAGCAGTTCTTC. Translated, it gives CASRPTSGGGHEQFF. The chain joins TRBV2 to TRBJ2-1; 8 bases map to TRBD2. V shed 6 bases, J shed 8 bases, and the junction held 12 bases outside the gene matches. Germline values: CDR1 SNHLY, CDR2 FYNNEI. The CDR3 extends over 15 amino acids.

The rearrangement links TRBV18 to TRBJ1-5; 7 positions agree with TRBD1. The CDR3 is 15 amino acids. The J segment lost 2 bases and the V segment lost 3 bases, leaving 4 bases of the junction unmatched. Germline V gives CDR1 KGHSH, CDR2 LQKENI. CDR3: CASSPSDRGNQPQHF. CDR3 coding DNA: TGTGCCAGCTCACCTTCCGACAGGGGCAATCAGCCCCAGCATTTT.